This T cell receptor beta chain was recovered during a study of T cells in Graves' hyperthyroidism and ophthalmopathy. TCR beta CDR3 regions were amplified from RNA transcripts. First-round RT-PCR with HTBI primers amplified the TCR CDR3 region. TCRdb used MiXCR to reprocess the multiplex PCR reads, holding one entry per CDR3 protein. The sample yields roughly 420,000 distinct CDR3 sequences, more than 15% seen once. Stable Graves' hyperthyroidism denoted no ophthalmopathy progression over 18 months. Clinical symptoms, serum thyroxine and TRAb, thyroid ultrasound and orbital computed tomography were used for the diagnoses. Fresh peripheral blood, approximately 10 ml, yielded the PBMCs. Per germline, CDR1 LNHDA and CDR2 SQIVND (reference sequence). The CDR3 loop spans 14 amino acids. Trimming cost V 6 bases and J 8 bases, with 16 bases left between them.

The V and J genes are TRBV19 and TRBJ1-4; the D is unclear. The sequence derives from a woman under 30 with Graves' hyperthyroidism. Sequencing was done on a sample of blood. CDR3 residues: CASRSSARSEKLFF. CDR3 DNA: TGTGCCAGTAGATCGTCAGCCCGTTCGGAAAAACTGTTTTTT.